This T cell receptor (beta chain) was sequenced in a study of PD-L1 blockade in urothelial cancer. About the research overall: T cells were recovered from blood samples at a median of around 140,000.

Produced via immunoSEQ multiplex PCR; TCRdb's table is partial and in-frame only. The sample holds tens of thousands of clones, about 88% seen once. The time point: peripheral blood 6 weeks after treatment start. The V gene's germline CDR1 is SEHNR and CDR2 FQNEAQ (reference sequence). V shed 5 bases and J 11 bases; nucleotides not matched to a gene: 7. The CDR3 is 12 amino acids. The sample was PBMCs, taken around atezolizumab (anti-PD-L1) treatment. V usage is TRBV7-9 and J usage is TRBJ1-1; TRBD1 matches at 8 bases. The clonotype comes from a man aged 65 to 85 with urothelial cancer. The CDR3 sequence: CASSPGQGRAFF. In nucleotides, the CDR3 is TGTGCCAGCAGCCCCGGACAGGGCCGGGCTTTCTTT.